Given below is one T cell receptor beta chain in context. Researchers ran the PCR with 60 Vbeta and 13 Jbeta primers. Using immunoSEQ multiplex PCR, the repertoire was profiled, and TCRdb retains in-frame clones only, with some absent. Found here are 95,000 to 150,000 clones, over 80% of them singletons; the top ten hold around 20%. The data were obtained in a study of cytomegalovirus exposure and HLA in healthy donors. The material sequenced was PBMCs. This clonotype was sampled from a man between 18 and 29 years old in good health and CMV-seropositive.

The CDR3 coding sequence is TGCGCCAGCAGCTTGGCCGCGGGGGGGAACACTGAAGCTTTCTTT. Translating gives CASSLAAGGNTEAFF. The gene calls are TRBV5-1 and TRBJ1-1, with a weak D call TRBD1 (5 bases). Per the germline V gene, CDR1 is SGHRS and CDR2 is YFSETQ. V lost 0 bases and J lost 1, with 10 bases in between. This CDR3 is 15 amino acids long.